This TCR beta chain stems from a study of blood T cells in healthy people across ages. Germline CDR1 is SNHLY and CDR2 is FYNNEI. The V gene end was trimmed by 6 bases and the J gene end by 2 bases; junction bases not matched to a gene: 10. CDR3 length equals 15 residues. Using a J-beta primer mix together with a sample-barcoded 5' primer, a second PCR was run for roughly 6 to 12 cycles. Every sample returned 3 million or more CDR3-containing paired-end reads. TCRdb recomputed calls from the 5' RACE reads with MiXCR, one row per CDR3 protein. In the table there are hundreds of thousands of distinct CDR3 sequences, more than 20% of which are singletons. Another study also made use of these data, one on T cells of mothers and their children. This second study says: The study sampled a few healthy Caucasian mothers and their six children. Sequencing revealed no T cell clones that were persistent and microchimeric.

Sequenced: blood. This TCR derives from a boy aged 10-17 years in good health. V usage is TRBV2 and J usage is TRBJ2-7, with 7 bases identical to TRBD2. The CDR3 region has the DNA TGTGCCAGCAGCTTAGCCTCGGGGGGAACCTACGAGCAGTACGTC. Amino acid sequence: CASSLASGGTYEQYV.